Following are 14 T cell receptor beta chains from one sample sequenced in a study of glioma-infiltrating T cells after dendritic cell vaccination. The data were produced by immunoSEQ multiplex PCR, yet TCRdb's version contains in-frame clones alone and is incomplete. This table holds roughly 100,000 clones, about 84% found once. The sequences come from blood, collected before dendritic cell vaccination. These receptors came from a human donor with glioblastoma.

The chain carries TRBV9 and TRBJ2-3, with 11 bases fitting TRBD2. V lost 1 base and J lost 4; bases outside the gene matches: 8. This CDR3 is built from 17 residues. Germline CDR1 SGDLS, CDR2 YYNGEE. For the CDR3, the DNA is TGTGCCAGCAGCGTAACAGGCACTAGCGGGGGTTCAGATACGCAGTATTTT. Protein: CASSVTGTSGGSDTQYF.

This clone was counted only a few times. The rearrangement links TRBV6-1 to TRBJ2-2; D possibly corresponds to TRBD2 (5 bases). V lost 4 bases to trimming and J lost 3 bases, with 12 bases between them. The CDR3 sequence is 15 residues long. Germline V lookup: CDR1 MNHNS, CDR2 SASEGT. In DNA, the CDR3 is TGTGCCAGCAGTGTCGGGGAACGTGACACCGGGGAGCTGTTTTTT. This gives the protein CASSVGERDTGELFF.

A single count supports this clone. The chain has TRBV27 and TRBJ2-7; 8 bases align to TRBD2. Trimming at V came to 4 bases and at J to 7 bases, leaving 6 bases not matched to a gene. This CDR3 is 13 amino acids long. The germline V gene encodes CDR1 MNHEY and CDR2 SMNVEV (reference sequence). The chain's CDR3 is CASSYGRAREQYF. CDR3 nucleotide sequence: TGTGCCAGCAGTTACGGGAGGGCCAGGGAGCAGTACTTC.

The rearrangement joins TRBV4-2 to TRBJ1-2; no firm D call. The germline CDR1 and CDR2 sequences are LGHNA and YNFKEQ. The CDR3 loop spans 13 amino acids. The V and J ends lost 1 base and 5 bases respectively, with 8 bases between them. In nucleotides, the CDR3 is TGTGCCAGCAGCCAAGCTGGAGGGTATGGCTACACCTTC. Its translation is CASSQAGGYGYTF.

The chain is built from TRBV6-1 and TRBJ1-2, with D perhaps TRBD1 (5 bases). Trimming removed 11 bases at V and 0 bases at J, with 19 bases between. The CDR3 is made up of 15 amino acids. Germline CDR1 is MNHNS and CDR2 is SASEGT. The CDR3 spells CASREGYYSNYGYTF. CDR3 coding DNA: TGTGCCTCTAGGGAGGGGTATTACTCTAACTATGGCTACACCTTC.

In this sample, this clone turned up a few times. The rearrangement uses TRBV10-3 and TRBJ2-5; TRBD1 agrees at 8 bases. The CDR3 covers 16 residues. V shed 3 bases, J shed 5 bases, and the junction held 11 bases outside the gene matches. Germline V gene data show CDR1 as ENHRY and CDR2 as SYGVKD. As DNA, the CDR3 is TGTGCCATCAGTGATTCCCCGGGACAGGTACGGGAGACCCAGTACTTC. Amino acid sequence: CAISDSPGQVRETQYF.

This rearrangement joins TRBV5-1 to TRBJ1-5; tentative D call: TRBD1 (5 bases). The CDR3 has 14 amino acids. CDR1 and CDR2 from the germline V gene are SGHRS and YFSETQ. V gave up 4 bases and J gave up 9 bases, with 17 bases separating them. CDR3 in amino acids: CASSPEGRSGPQHF. The DNA of the CDR3 is TGCGCCAGCAGCCCCGAGGGGAGGTCCGGGCCCCAGCATTTT.

The chain joins TRBV5-1 to TRBJ1-6, with D hard to call. This CDR3 has 13 amino acids. CDR1 and CDR2 (germline): SGHRS, YFSETQ. The germline V and J ends were trimmed by 6 bases and 2 bases, with 6 bases remaining between them. The CDR3 bases are TGCGCCAGCACCTCTGCCTATAATTCACCCCTCCACTTT. Residues: CASTSAYNSPLHF.

The genes are TRBV5-6 and TRBJ2-7; 9 bases are shared with TRBD1. In germline, CDR1 is SGHDT, CDR2 YYEEEE. There are 14 residues in the CDR3. V lost 7 bases and J lost 2; bases outside the gene matches: 7. The CDR3 nucleotides are TGTGCCAGCGGGGGACAGGGTCATACCTACGAGCAGTACTTC. This codes for CASGGQGHTYEQYF.

A few counts support this clone. The chain uses TRBV5-6 and TRBJ1-4; weak D call: TRBD1 (6 bases). The CDR3 has 16 amino acids. The germline V and J ends were trimmed by 5 bases and 5 bases, with 19 bases remaining between them. Germline CDR1 is SGHDT and CDR2 is YYEEEE. The CDR3 nucleotides are TGTGCCAGCAGTTTCGACACGGGGACAAGGAATGAAAAACTGTTTTTT. This translates into CASSFDTGTRNEKLFF.

The CDR3 DNA is TGTGCCAGCAGTGATGAGGGAGGGTCGTGGCAGTTCTTC. Translation gives CASSDEGGSWQFF. The chain has TRBV6-1 and TRBJ2-1, with 7 bases lining up with TRBD2. CDR3 length: 13 residues. The germline gives CDR1 MNHNS, CDR2 SASEGT. With 3 bases clipped from V and 12 bases from J, the junction kept 8 bases outside the gene matches.

This clone was detected many times. J is TRBJ2-7 and V is TRBV5-5; 8 nucleotides match TRBD1. The CDR3 totals 16 residues. CDR1 and CDR2 from the germline V gene are SGHKS and YYEKEE (reference sequence). J was trimmed by 2 bases and V by 4 bases; bases with no gene match: 11. DNA of the CDR3: TGTGCCAGCAGCCTAGGACAGGGTCGGATCGCCTACGAGCAGTACTTC. It encodes CASSLGQGRIAYEQYF.

Concerning this clone: This same CDR3 is encoded by further DNA sequences in the sample. The CDR3 DNA is TGTGCCAGCAGCGTAGGCGGCGGTTACAATGAGCAGTTCTTC. Translation: CASSVGGGYNEQFF. The gene calls are TRBV9 and TRBJ2-1, with unresolved D. The length of the CDR3 is 14 residues. V lost 0 bases to trimming and J lost 4 bases, with 8 bases between them. Germline-derived CDR1 and CDR2 are SGDLS and YYNGEE.

The gene calls are TRBV4-1 and TRBJ1-2, with unresolved D. The CDR3 length is 15 residues. Germline CDR1 reads MGHRA; CDR2 reads YSYEKL. V was shortened by 1 base and J by 0 bases, with 9 bases between the two germline ends. The CDR3 DNA follows: TGCGCCAGCAGCCAAGTAACAGATTCTAACTATGGCTACACCTTC. Protein: CASSQVTDSNYGYTF.